This T cell receptor (beta chain) was sequenced for a study of blood T cell repertoires in COVID-19 (TCRdb year 2020). For the study in its entirety: Samples from collaborators originated in the United States, Italy and Spain and spanned both the acute and convalescent phases of COVID-19. The prospective study material was composed of cDNA or gDNA derived from T cells, B-cell-depleted T cells, or PBMCs. The dataset comprised deeply sampled blood TCRbeta repertoires from subjects exposed to, actively infected with, or recovered from COVID-19. A freely available public database, intended as a resource for researchers studying the immune response to SARS-CoV-2, is where the repertoires were released. The samples were drawn from the first 160 participants of the ongoing ImmuneRACE study and from 1,254 subjects provided by 6 global collaborators. Nearly every sample came with metadata listing a de-identified subject ID, COVID-19 status, age in years and sex. Where HLA class I and class II types were available, the types were taken from metadata supplied by the sample provider, not from assay-based typing.

About this clone itself: Its antigen target is currently unknown. Per-base quality was not reported, and no clone a single base away is much larger than it.

Its CDR3 holds 14 amino acids, cysteine through phenylalanine. Only the CDR3 part of the read is kept: 42 bases, read in frame from the first base. Trimming costs V 6 bases and J 7 bases, and their ends lie 16 bases apart. CDR1 and CDR2, per the germline V gene (reference sequence), are SEHNR and FQNEAQ. The immunoSEQ Assay, a bias-controlled multiplex PCR, was used to amplify TCRbeta CDR3 regions from genomic DNA. The paper's data handling went like this. The number of nucleated cells in each sample was estimated by amplification of reference gene primers within the assay. Sequence reads were collapsed and filtered to measure the absolute abundance of every unique TCRbeta CDR3 rearrangement. Productive Simpson clonality was computed per sample as the square root of Simpson's diversity index over productive rearrangements. TCRdb took this table from immuneACCESS and kept in-frame rearrangements with V and J called. Such tables lack part of the clones; where checked against another copy, unresolved V genes explain under half of the gap, and the rest is unexplained. V and J calls and clone size are those listed in that table; D and trimming were worked out from the DNA. Recorded for this sample are under 200,000 clones; approximately 84% of them occurred a single time. The top ten clonotypes cover 11% of the sample.

Collaborating institutions collected whole blood in K2EDTA tubes following their own protocols. For TCRbeta analysis, collaborator samples were shipped as frozen whole blood, as isolated PBMCs, or as DNA extracted from either sample type. Overall study outcomes, separate from this receptor: How much clinical and demographic metadata was included differed by source and by participant, and the metadata was provided uncurated.

Rearrangement joined TRBV7-9 to TRBJ1-5, and perhaps TRBD1 as D gene, on 6 matching bases. The TCR sequence derives from a man aged 65 to 79 with active or convalescent COVID-19. The sample consisted of peripheral blood. For the CDR3, the sequence is CASSPIDRFQPQHF. The nucleotide sequence reads as follows: TGTGCCAGCAGTCCTATCGACAGGTTCCAGCCCCAGCATTTT.